The sequence of this T cell receptor beta chain was determined in a study of blood T cell repertoires in COVID-19. On the study more broadly: The origin of the acute and convalescent COVID-19 samples was the United States, Italy and Spain.

Participant-reported clinical history was the basis for cohort assignment. The method was immunoSEQ multiplex PCR; TCRdb's version includes in-frame clones alone and lacks a portion of them. Of about 200,000 clones listed, about 90% were seen once; the top ten hold about 1.3%. This clone was seen a single time. The junction had 9 bases not matched to a gene; V was cut back by 0 bases and J by 6 bases. Germline V gene data show CDR1 as SGHRS and CDR2 as YFSETQ. The CDR3 extends over 17 amino acids. Sequencing was performed on PBMCs or T cells enriched from blood (not recorded which). The V call is TRBV5-1, the J call TRBJ2-3; TRBD2 aligns across 11 bases. The origin of this receptor is a man aged 30 to 45 who had recovered from COVID-19. As DNA, the CDR3 is TGCGCCAGCAGCTTGGCCGGTTTAGCGGGAGGGTATGATACGCAGTATTTT. Encoded protein: CASSLAGLAGGYDTQYF.